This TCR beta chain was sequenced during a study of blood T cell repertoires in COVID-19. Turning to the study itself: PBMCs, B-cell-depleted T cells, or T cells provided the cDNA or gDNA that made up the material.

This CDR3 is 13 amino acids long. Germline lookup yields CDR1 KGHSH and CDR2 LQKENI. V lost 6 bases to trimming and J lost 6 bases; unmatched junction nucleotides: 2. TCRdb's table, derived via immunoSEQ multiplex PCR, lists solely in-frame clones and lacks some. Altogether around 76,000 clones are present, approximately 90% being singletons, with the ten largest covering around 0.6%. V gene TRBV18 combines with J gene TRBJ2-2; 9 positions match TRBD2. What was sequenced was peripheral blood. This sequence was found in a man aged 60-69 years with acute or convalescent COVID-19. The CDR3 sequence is CASSSGSSGELFF. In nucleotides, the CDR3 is TGTGCCAGCTCTAGCGGGAGTTCCGGGGAGCTGTTTTTT.